This TCR beta chain was identified during a study of shared clonotypes between healthy human individuals (dated by TCRdb to about 2020). Background for the entire study: Two women and a few men aged 18 to 49 years were included in the cohort. For each donor, CD4 naive and CD4 memory were each run on three plates, CD8 naive on two plates, and CD8 memory on one plate. To estimate repertoire size and how much clonotype sharing occurs between individuals, the study deeply sequenced the blood TCR repertoires of roughly 5 healthy adults. To increase sequencing depth and limit assay-specific biases, different laboratories used diverse techniques to prepare libraries and sequence TCR repertoires. Leukapheresis yielded between about 0.94 and 9.5 billion PBMCs per donor.

Comment on this clone: Its antigen remains undetermined. No much larger clone exists at a distance of one base, and base qualities are not known.

Donors were healthy HIV-negative adults with no recently reported acute infections or vaccinations. All donors were Caucasian adults living in Nashville, Tennessee, USA. CD4+ T cells were enriched by magnetic negative selection; naive cells were then positively selected on CD45RA, and the negative fraction formed the memory subset. After blood collection by leukapheresis, PBMCs were isolated using Ficoll-Histopaque density gradient centrifugation and then cryopreserved in the vapor phase of liquid nitrogen. Analytical flow cytometry was used to check the purity and quantity of every magnetically sorted T cell population. Each sorted fraction had its genomic DNA isolated and then quantified by UV absorbance on a Nanodrop 2000c. Using the deep immunoSEQ assay, multiplex PCR amplified TCR CDR3 regions from genomic DNA. Genomic DNA extracted from each cell subset was distributed evenly over all wells of several immunoSEQ 96-well plates, and each plate served as one replicate. For sorted subsets, approximately 190 ng genomic DNA, equal to about 30,000 T cell genomes, was loaded into each replicate PCR. The purified libraries were quantified using a Qubit 3.0 fluorometer, sized with a Bioanalyzer 2100, and then quantified again using the KAPA Library Quantification kit. Every immunoSEQ 96-well plate was sequenced on a dedicated single-read 150-cycle Illumina NextSeq 550 flow cell. The authors' pipeline ran thus. Because the immunoSEQ output held only junctional sequences and lacked quality scores, the filtering could not match the filtering applied to full-length reads. Sequences were annotated with PyIR, a Python wrapper for IgBLAST v1.9, and V/J genes and CDR3 were assigned using IMGT germline references. Reads with weak V/J assignments (E-value above 1e-6), missing CDR3, stop codons, out-of-frame junctions, or ambiguous translated residues were removed. A V3J clonotype was defined by an identical inferred V gene, J gene, and CDR3 amino acid sequence. The percentage overlap between two repertoires was calculated by dividing the number of shared unique clonotypes by the size of the smaller repertoire. Richness of each repertoire was evaluated using RTK rarefaction, the Chao1 estimator, and Recon v2.1 estimates of unobserved clonotypes. Generation probabilities were computed with OLGA for all TCRbeta clonotypes obtained by the gDNA method from several donors. The table comes from immuneACCESS by way of TCRdb, which keeps in-frame sequences with V and J called. Part of the clones is missing from these tables; in studies checked, under half for an unresolved V gene and the rest for unknown reasons. The DNA gave D and trimming, while V, J and clone size come from that table. This sample gives about 600,000 clones in total; roughly 97% of them show up just once. The biggest ten clones account for less than 0.065% of the sample.

Overall results and qualifications from the work: Based on pairwise subsampling, the degree of clonotype sharing among donors was expected to be affected by sequencing depth. Sampling was restricted to blood, and TCR repertoires in tissue are likely to differ from TCR repertoires in blood. Naive subsets generally had larger estimated clonotype richness than memory subsets did. When several donors were compared, the shared fraction of clonotypes was about 5% for naive CD4, more than 3% for naive CD8, roughly 2.5% for memory CD4, and roughly 0.43% for memory CD8. Because the study included a small number of donors, the genetic and exposure-history diversity represented was limited. Clonotypes shared by all four sorted-subset donors showed higher generation probabilities than non-shared clonotypes. Even with the large sequencing depth, rarefaction of the sorted-subset datasets indicated that sequencing was incomplete.

V sheds 4 bases and J sheds 0 bases, leaving 9 bases between their ends. The germline V gene specifies SNHLY as CDR1 and FYNNEI as CDR2. From its cysteine to its phenylalanine, the CDR3 spans 14 amino acids. Solely the CDR3 DNA is kept, with 42 bases framed from the first base. The sample was naive CD4+ T cells sorted from blood. The sample's cell subset or site label is to be understood as: CD45RA+ positively selected. The chain employs TRBV2 and TRBJ1-1; tentative D gene TRBD1, with 6 bases matching. The TCR originated in a woman aged 25 to 39 in good health. The CDR3 region has the sequence CASSGTEMNTEAFF. The nucleotides read TGTGCCAGCAGTGGGACAGAAATGAACACTGAAGCTTTCTTT.